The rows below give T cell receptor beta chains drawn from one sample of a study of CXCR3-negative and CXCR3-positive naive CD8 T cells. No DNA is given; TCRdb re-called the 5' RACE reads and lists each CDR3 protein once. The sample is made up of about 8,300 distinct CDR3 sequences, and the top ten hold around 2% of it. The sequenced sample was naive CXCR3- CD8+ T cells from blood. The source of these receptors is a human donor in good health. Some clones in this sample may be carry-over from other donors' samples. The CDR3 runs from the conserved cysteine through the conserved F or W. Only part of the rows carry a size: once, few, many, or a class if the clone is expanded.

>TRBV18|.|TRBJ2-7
CASSPPVEVPGEQYF
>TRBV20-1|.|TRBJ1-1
CSARDPLDIMNTEAFF
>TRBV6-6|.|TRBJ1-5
CASLQGGNQPQHF
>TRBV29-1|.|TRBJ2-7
CSVTSPGEQYF
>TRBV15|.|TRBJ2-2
CATSRDLMYTGELFF
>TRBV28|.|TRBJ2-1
CASSLWREVPYNEQFF
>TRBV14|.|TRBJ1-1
CASSQGGTEAFF
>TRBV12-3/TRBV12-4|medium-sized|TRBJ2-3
CASSLIDTQYF
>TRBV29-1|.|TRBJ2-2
CTVDLGWAGELFF
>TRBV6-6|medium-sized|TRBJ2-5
CASSYSPEGAGEVWEETQYF
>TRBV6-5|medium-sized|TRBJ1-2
CASSYVGILGGYTF
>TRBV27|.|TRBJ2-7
CASSLSGQGSEQYF
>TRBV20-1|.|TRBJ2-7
CSARDLGFSYEQYF
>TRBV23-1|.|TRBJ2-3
CASSQGDRGFTDTQYF
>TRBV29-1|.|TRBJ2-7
CSVEEGGPYEQYF
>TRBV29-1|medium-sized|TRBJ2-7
CSVGQGREQYF
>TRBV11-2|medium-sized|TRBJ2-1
CASSSVIAGPSYNEQFF
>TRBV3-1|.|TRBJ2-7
CASSEGQGAFDEQYF
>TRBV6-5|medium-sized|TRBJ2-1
CASNRAGEQFF
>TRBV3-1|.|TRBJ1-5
CASSQDPDVLSGNQPQHF
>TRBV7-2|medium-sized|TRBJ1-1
CASSLGDGTEAFF
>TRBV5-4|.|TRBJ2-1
CASSGGTGGFDEQFF
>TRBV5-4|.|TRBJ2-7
CASRDSDSFYEQYF
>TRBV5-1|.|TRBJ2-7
CASSESPDLTYEQYF
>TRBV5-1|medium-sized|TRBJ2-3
CASSRRGLAGADTQYF
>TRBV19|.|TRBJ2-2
CASSFRVENTGELFF
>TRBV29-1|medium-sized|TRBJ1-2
CSVESPGRTLGYGYTF
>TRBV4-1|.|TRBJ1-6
CASQEAGSGSPLHF
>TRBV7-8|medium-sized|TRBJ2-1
CASSSPWGLAGVDNEQFF
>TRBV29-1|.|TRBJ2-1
CSVPFYNEQFF
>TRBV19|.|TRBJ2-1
CATDALAGDRNEQFF
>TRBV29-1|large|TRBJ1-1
CSVRTGRGTEAFF
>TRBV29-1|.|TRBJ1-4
CSVAGGTTNEKLFF
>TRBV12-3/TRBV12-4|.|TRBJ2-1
CASSTFGTRVDNEQFF
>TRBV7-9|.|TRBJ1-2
CASSFVDSLNGYTF
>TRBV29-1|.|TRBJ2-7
CSVDVREPYEQYF
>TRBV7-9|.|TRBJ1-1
CARWDRSWNTEAFF
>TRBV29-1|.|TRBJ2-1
CSVEERERVLNEQFF
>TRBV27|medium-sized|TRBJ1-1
CASSTSSNTEAFF
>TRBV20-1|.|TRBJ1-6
CSARDSIIGGISYNSPLHF
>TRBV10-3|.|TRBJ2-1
CAISESNEQFF
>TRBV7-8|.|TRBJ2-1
CASSLGPGDEQFF
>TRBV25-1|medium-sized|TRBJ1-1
CASSDQVDDTEAFF
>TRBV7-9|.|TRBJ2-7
CASSPRDRSSYEQYF
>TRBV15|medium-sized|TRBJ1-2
CATSKTPMDRTYYGYTF
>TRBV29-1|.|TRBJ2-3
CSVEAVDGVQYF
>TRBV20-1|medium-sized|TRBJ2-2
CSARAALAGVNTGELFF
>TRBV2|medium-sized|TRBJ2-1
CASRGLASSYNEQFF